This TCR beta chain was documented in a study of blood T cell repertoires in COVID-19 (dated by TCRdb to about 2020). For the wider study: The collaborator samples originated in the United States, Italy and Spain and spanned the acute and convalescent phases of COVID-19. The material from the prospective study consisted of cDNA or gDNA derived from T cells, B-cell-depleted T cells, or PBMCs. The dataset comprised deeply sampled blood TCRbeta repertoires from subjects exposed to, actively infected with, or recovered from COVID-19. The repertoires were made available in a free public database intended to serve as a resource for research on the immune response to SARS-CoV-2. Samples came from the ongoing ImmuneRACE study (first 160 participants) plus 1,254 subjects from 6 global collaborators. A de-identified subject ID, COVID-19 status, age in years and sex were almost always included in the sample metadata. Where available, HLA class I and class II types were taken from metadata supplied by the sample provider and were not determined by assay-based typing. The investigation overall reported the following: The quantity of clinical and demographic metadata differed by source and by participant and was supplied without curation.

As for this clone: Which antigen it targets is not known. Per-base quality was not reported, and no clone a single base away is much larger than it.

TCRbeta CDR3 regions were amplified from genomic DNA by means of the immunoSEQ Assay, a bias-controlled multiplex PCR. The authors' analysis ran thus. Within the assay, amplification of reference gene primers was used to estimate how many nucleated cells each sample contained. Sequence reads were collapsed and filtered to measure the absolute abundance of every unique TCRbeta CDR3 rearrangement. For each sample, productive Simpson clonality was calculated as the square root of Simpson's diversity index over productive rearrangements. The source is immuneACCESS, and TCRdb retained only in-frame sequences with V and J called. Part of the clones is not carried over; for the studies checked, unresolved V genes explain less than half of this, and the remainder is unexplained. V, J and clone size reflect that table, while D and trimming were determined from the DNA. The sample table records roughly 160,000 clones; roughly 88% of these occur just once. The ten largest clonotypes hold 6.9% of the sample.

The germline V gene yields SQVTM for CDR1 and ANQGSEA for CDR2. Germline trimming amounts to 5 bases on V and 2 bases on J, with 4 as the count of junction bases outside the gene matches. The CDR3 contains 13 residues, cysteine and phenylalanine counted. CDR3 DNA only is kept here, 39 bases in frame from base 1. One collaborating source in Seattle enrolled patients during active infection and followed them longitudinally through the course of disease. Each collaborating institution followed its own protocols to collect whole blood in K2EDTA tubes. For TCRbeta analysis, collaborators shipped samples in one of three forms: frozen whole blood, isolated PBMCs, or DNA extracted from either of those sample types.

The sample taken for sequencing was peripheral blood. The sequence came from a man of 80 years or more with COVID-19, enrolled during active disease. The chain employs TRBV29-1 and TRBJ2-5; a stretch of 8 junction bases matches TRBD2. The nucleotide sequence is TGCAGCGTTAAGCGGGGGCCACAAGAGACCCAGTACTTC. It is translated as CSVKRGPQETQYF.